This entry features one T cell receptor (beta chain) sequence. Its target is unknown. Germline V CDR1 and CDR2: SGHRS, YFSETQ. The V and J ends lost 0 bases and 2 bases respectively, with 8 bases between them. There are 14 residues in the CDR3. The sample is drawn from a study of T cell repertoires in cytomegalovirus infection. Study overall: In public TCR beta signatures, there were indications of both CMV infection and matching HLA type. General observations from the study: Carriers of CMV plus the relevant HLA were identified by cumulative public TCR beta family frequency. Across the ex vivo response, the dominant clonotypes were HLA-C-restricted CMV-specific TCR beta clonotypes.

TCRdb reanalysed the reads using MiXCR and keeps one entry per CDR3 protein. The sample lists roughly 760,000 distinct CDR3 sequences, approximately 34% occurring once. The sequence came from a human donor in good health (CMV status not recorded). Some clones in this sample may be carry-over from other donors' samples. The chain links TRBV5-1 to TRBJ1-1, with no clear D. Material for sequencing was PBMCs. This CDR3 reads CASSLAGINTEAFF. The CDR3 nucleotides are TGCGCCAGCAGCTTGGCCGGGATTAACACTGAAGCTTTCTTT.